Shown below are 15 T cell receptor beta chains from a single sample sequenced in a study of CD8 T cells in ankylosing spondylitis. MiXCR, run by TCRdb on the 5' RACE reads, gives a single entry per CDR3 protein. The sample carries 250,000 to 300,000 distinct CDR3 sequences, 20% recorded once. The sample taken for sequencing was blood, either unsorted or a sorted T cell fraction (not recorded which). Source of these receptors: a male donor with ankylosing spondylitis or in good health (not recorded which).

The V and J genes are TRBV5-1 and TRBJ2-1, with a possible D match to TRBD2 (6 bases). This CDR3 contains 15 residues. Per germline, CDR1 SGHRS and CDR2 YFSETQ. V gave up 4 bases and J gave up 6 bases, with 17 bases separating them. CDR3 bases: TGCGCCAGCAGCCCGGTTCGGGAGAGGGGCAATGAGCAGTTCTTC. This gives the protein CASSPVRERGNEQFF. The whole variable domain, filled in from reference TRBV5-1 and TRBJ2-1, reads KAGVTQTPRYLIKTRGQQVTLSCSPISGHRSVSWYQQTPGQGLQFLFEYFSETQRNKGNFPGRFSGRQFSNSRSEMNVSTLELGDSALYLCASSPVRERGNEQFFGPGTRLTVL.

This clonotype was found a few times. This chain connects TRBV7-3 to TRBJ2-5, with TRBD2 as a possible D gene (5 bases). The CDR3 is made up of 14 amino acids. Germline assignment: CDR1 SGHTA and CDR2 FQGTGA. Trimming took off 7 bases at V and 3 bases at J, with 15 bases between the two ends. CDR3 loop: CASNHGGPEETQYF. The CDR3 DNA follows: TGTGCCAGCAACCACGGCGGGCCCGAAGAGACCCAGTACTTC. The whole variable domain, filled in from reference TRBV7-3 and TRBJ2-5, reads GAGVSQTPSNKVTEKGKYVELRCDPISGHTALYWYRQSLGQGPEFLIYFQGTGAADDSGLPNDRFFAVRPEGSVSTLKIQRTERGDSAVYLCASNHGGPEETQYFGPGTRLLVL.

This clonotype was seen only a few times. DNA of the CDR3: TGTGCCAGCAGCCGACTAGCGGGGGGAAGCGGGACAGATACGCAGTATTTT. Its protein is CASSRLAGGSGTDTQYF. The rearrangement uses TRBV12-3 or TRBV12-4 and TRBJ2-3; 13 positions agree with TRBD2. This CDR3 comprises 17 residues. V trimming: 6 bases; J trimming: 3 bases; junction bases outside the gene matches: 9.

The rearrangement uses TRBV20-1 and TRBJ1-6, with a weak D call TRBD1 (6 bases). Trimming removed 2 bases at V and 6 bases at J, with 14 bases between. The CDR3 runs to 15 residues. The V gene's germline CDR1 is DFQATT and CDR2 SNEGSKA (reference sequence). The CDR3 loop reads CSARWTALSNSPLHF. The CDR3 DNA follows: TGCAGTGCTAGATGGACAGCACTATCTAATTCACCCCTCCACTTT.

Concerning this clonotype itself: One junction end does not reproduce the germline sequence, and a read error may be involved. The CDR3 region is CASSYGSGSSIYDEQFF. CDR3 DNA sequence: TGTGCCAGCAGCTACGGTAGCGGGAGTTCGATCTACGATGAGCAGTTCTTC. The V gene is TRBV5-5, the J gene TRBJ2-1, with TRBD2 matching 9 bases. CDR1 is SGHKS and CDR2 is YYEKEE in the germline V gene (reference sequence). The CDR3 runs to 17 residues.

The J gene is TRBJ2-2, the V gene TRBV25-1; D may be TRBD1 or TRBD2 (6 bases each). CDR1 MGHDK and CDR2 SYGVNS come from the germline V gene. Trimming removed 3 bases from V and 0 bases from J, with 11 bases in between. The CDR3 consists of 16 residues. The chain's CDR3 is CASSDTRGANTGELFF. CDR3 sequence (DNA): TGTGCCAGCAGTGATACTAGGGGGGCGAACACCGGGGAGCTGTTTTTT.

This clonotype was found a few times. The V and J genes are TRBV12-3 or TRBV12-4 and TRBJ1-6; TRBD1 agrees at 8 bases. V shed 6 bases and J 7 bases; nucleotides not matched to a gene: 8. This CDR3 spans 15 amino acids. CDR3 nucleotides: TGTGCCAGCAGCCAGACGGGACAGGCGAATTCACCCCTCCACTTT. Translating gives CASSQTGQANSPLHF.

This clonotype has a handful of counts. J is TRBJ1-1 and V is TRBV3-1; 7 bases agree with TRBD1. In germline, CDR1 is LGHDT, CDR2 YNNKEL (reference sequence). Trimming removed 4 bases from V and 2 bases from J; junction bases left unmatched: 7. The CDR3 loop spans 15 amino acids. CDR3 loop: CASSRQGTANTEAFF. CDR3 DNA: TGTGCCAGCAGCCGGCAGGGGACAGCAAACACTGAAGCTTTCTTT. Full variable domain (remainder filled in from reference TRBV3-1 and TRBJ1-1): DTAVSQTPKYLVTQMGNDKSIKCEQNLGHDTMYWYKQDSKKFLKIMFSYNNKELIINETVPNRFSPKSPDKAHLNLHINSLELGDSAVYFCASSRQGTANTEAFFGQGTRLTVV.

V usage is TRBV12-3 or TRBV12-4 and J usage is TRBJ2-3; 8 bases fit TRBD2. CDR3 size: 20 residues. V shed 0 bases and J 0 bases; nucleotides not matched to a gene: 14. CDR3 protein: CASSLAVLPGGTYSTDTQYF. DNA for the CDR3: TGTGCCAGCAGTTTAGCGGTTCTTCCGGGGGGGACATATAGCACAGATACGCAGTATTTT.

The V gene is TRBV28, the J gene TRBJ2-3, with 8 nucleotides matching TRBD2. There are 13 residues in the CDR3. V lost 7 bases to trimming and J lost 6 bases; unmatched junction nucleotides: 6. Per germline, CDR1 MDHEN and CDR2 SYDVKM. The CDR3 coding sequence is TGTGCCAGCACTTACCCTAGCGGGGATACGCAGTATTTT. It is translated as CASTYPSGDTQYF. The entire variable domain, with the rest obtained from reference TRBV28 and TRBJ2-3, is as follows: DVKVTQSSRYLVKRTGEKVFLECVQDMDHENMFWYRQDPGLGLRLIYFSYDVKMKEKGDIPEGYSVSREKKERFSLILESASTNQTSMYLCASTYPSGDTQYFGPGTRLTVL.

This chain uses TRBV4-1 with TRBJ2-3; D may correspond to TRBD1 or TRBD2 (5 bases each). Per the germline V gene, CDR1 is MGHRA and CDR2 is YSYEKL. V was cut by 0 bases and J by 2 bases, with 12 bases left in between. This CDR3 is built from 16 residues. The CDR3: CASSQDTGHSTDTQYF. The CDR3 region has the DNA TGCGCCAGCAGCCAAGATACGGGGCACTCCACAGATACGCAGTATTTT.

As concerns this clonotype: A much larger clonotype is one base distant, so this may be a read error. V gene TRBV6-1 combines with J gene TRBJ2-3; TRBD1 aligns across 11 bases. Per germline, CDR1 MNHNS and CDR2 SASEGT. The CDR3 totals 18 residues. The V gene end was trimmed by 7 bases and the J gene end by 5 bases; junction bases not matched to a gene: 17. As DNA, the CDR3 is TGTGCCAGCATCGCTCTCCCCGGACAGGGGGCAGGGGTAGATACGCAGTATTTT. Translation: CASIALPGQGAGVDTQYF.

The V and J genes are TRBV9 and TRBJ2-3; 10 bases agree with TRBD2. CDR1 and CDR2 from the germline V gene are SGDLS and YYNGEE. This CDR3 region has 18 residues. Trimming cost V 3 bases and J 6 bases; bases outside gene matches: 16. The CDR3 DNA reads TGTGCCAGCAGCGGGCCTAGCGGGAGTCCCTCTTCCCGGGATACGCAGTATTTT. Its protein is CASSGPSGSPSSRDTQYF.

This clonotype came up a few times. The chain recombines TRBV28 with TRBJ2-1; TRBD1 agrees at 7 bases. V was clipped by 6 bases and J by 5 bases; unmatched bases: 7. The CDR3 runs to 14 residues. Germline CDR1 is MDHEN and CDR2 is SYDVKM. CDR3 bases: TGTGCCAGCAGACACCGGGACAGTAACAATGAGCAGTTCTTC. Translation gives CASRHRDSNNEQFF.

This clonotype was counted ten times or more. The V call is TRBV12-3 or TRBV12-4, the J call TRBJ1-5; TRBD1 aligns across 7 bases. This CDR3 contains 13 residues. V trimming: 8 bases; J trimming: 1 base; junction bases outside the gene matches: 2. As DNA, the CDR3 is TGTGCCAGCTCGGGACAGAGCAATCAGCCCCAGCATTTT. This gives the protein CASSGQSNQPQHF.